This T cell receptor (beta chain) comes out of a study of control samples from healthy donors and cancer patients. V was pared by 2 bases and J by 11 bases, with 16 bases between. Per the germline V gene, CDR1 is SGHRS and CDR2 is YFSETQ. CDR3 length: 13 residues. Sequenced by immunoSEQ multiplex PCR; TCRdb stores in-frame clones only, minus some. The data show 85,000 to 100,000 clones, with more than 85% seen just once and approximately 8% held by the top ten. The sample consisted of blood. The TCR comes from a man aged 18-30 years in good health. V usage is TRBV5-1 and J usage is TRBJ1-1; D perhaps matches TRBD1 (5 bases). The CDR3 loop reads CASSLGTAQYAFF. The DNA for the CDR3 is TGCGCCAGCAGCTTAGGGACCGCGCAATACGCTTTCTTT.